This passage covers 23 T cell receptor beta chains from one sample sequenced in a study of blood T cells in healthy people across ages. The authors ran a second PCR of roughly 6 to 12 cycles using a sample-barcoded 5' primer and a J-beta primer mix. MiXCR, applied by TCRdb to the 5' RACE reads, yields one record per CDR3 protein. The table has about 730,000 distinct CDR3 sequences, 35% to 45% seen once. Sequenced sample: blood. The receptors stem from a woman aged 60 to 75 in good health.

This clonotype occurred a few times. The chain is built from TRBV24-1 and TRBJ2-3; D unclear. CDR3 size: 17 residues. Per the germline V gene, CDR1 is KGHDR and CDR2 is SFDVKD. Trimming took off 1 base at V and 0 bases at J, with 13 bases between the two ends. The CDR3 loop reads CATSDFGPRSSTDTQYF. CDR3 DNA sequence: TGTGCCACCAGTGATTTCGGCCCGAGATCTAGCACAGATACGCAGTATTTT.

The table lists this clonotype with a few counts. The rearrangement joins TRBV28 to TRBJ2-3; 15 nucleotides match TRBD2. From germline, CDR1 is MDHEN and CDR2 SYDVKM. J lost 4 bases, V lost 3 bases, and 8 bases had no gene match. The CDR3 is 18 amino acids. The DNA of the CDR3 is TGTGCCAGCAGTTTGGCCGGGACTAGCGGGGGGTGGGCAGATACGCAGTATTTT. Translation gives CASSLAGTSGGWADTQYF.

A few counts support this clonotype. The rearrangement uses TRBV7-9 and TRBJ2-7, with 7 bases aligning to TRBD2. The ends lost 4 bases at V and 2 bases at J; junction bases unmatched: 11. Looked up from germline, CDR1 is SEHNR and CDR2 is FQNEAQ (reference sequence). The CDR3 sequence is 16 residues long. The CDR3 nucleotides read TGTGCCAGCAGCTCGACGGAAAGCGGGGCCACCTACGAGCAGTACTTC. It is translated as CASSSTESGATYEQYF.

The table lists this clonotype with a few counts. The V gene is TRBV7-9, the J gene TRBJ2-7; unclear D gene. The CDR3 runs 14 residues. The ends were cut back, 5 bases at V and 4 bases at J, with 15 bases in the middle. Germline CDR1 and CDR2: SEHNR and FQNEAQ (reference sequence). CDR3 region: CASSIVSGQYEQYF. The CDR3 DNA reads TGTGCCAGCAGCATAGTCTCCGGGCAGTACGAGCAGTACTTC.

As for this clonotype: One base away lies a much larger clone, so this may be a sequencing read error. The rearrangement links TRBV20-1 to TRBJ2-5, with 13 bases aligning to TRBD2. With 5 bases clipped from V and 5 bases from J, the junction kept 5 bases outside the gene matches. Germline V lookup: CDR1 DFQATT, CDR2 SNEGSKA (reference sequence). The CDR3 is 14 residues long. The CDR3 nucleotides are TGCAGTGCTTCGGGACTAGCGGGAACTGAGACCCAGTACTTC. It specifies CSASGLAGTETQYF.

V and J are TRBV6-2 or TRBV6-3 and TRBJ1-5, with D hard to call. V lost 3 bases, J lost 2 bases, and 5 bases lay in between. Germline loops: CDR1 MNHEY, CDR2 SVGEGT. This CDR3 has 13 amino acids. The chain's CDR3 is CASSYTGNQPQHF. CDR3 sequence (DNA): TGTGCCAGCAGTTATACAGGCAATCAGCCCCAGCATTTT.

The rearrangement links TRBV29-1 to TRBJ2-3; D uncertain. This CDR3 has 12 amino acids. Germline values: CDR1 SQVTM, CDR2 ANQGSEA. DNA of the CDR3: TGCAGTGGTGTATACTACACAGATACGCAGTATTTT. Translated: CSGVYYTDTQYF.

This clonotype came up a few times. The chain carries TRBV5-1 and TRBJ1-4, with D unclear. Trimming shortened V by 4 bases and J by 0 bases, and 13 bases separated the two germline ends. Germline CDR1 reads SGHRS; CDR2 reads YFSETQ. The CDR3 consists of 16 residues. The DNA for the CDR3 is TGCGCCAGCAGCCCTAAACAAGTCACAACTAATGAAAAACTGTTTTTT. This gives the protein CASSPKQVTTNEKLFF.

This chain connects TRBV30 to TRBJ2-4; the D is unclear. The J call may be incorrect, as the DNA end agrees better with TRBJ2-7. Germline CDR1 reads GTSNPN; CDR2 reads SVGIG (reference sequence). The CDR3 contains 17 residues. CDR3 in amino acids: CAWSVLPTRLPTYEQYF. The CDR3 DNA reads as TGTGCCTGGAGTGTATTGCCCACGCGGCTACCCACCTACGAGCAGTACTTC.

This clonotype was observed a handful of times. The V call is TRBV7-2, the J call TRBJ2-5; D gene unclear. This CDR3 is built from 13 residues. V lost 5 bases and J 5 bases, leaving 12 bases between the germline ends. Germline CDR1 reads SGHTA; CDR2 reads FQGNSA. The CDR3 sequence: CASSGVPVETQYF. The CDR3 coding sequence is TGTGCCAGCAGCGGAGTGCCCGTCGAGACCCAGTACTTC. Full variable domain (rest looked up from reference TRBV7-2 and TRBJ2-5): GAGVSQSPSNKVTEKGKDVELRCDPISGHTALYWYRQSLGQGLEFLIYFQGNSAPDKSGLPSDRFSAERTGGSVSTLTIQRTQQEDSAVYLCASSGVPVETQYFGPGTRLLVL.

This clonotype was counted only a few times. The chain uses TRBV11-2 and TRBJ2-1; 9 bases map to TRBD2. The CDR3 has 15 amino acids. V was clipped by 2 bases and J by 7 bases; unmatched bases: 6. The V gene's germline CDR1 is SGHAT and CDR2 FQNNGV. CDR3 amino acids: CASSLYASGANEQFF. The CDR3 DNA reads TGTGCCAGCAGCTTATACGCTAGCGGGGCTAATGAGCAGTTCTTC.

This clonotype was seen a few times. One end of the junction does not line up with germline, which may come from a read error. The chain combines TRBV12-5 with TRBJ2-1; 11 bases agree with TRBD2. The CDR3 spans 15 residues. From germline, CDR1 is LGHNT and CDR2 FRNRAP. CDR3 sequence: CASGLGLAAYNEQFF. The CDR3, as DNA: TGTGCTAGTGGGTTGGGACTAGCGGCATACAATGAGCAGTTCTTC.

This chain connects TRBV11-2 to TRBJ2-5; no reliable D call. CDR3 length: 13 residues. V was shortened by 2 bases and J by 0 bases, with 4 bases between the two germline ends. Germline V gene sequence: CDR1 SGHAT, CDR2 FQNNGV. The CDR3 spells CASSLSHQETQYF. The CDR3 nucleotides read TGTGCCAGCAGCTTAAGCCACCAAGAGACCCAGTACTTC.

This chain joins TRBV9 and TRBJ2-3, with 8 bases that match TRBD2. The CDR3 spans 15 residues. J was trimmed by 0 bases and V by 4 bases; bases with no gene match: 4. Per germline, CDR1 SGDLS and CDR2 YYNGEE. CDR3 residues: CASSHPGGSTDTQYF. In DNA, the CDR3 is TGTGCCAGCAGCCATCCGGGAGGGAGCACAGATACGCAGTATTTT.

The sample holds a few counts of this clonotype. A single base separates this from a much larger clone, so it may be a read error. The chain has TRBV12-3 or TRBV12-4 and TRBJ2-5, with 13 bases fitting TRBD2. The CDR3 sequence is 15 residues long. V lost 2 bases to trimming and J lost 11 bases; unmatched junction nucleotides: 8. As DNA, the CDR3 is TGTGCCAGCAGTTTAACTAGCGGGGGGGGCAATGAGCAGTACTTC. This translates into CASSLTSGGGNEQYF.

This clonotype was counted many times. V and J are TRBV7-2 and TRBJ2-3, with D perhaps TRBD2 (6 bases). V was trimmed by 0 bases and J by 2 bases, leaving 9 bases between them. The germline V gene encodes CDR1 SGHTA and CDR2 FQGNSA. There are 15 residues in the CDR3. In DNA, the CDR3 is TGTGCCAGCAGCTTAGCCGGGACTGACACAGATACGCAGTATTTT. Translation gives CASSLAGTDTDTQYF.

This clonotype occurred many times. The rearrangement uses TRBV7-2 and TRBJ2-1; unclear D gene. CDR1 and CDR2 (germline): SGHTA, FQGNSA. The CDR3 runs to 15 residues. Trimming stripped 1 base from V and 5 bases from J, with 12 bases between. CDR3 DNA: TGTGCCAGCAGCTTAGAAGGGATAGGGAACAATGAGCAGTTCTTC. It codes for CASSLEGIGNNEQFF.

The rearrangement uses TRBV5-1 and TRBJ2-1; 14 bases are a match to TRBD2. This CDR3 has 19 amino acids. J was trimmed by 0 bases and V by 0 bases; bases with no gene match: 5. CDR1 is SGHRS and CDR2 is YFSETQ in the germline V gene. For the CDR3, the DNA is TGCGCCAGCAGCTTGGGACTAGCGGGAGGGCCGAGCTCCTACAATGAGCAGTTCTTC. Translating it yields CASSLGLAGGPSSYNEQFF.

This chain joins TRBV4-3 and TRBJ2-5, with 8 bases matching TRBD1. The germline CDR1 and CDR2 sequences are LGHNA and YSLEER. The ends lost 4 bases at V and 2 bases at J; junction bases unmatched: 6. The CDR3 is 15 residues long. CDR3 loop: CASSLKGQEQETQYF. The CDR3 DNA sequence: TGCGCCAGCAGCCTTAAGGGACAGGAACAAGAGACCCAGTACTTC.

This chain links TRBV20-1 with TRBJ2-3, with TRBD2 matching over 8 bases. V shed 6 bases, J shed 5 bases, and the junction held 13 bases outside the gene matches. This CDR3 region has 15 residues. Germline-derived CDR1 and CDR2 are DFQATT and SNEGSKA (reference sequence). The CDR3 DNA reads TGCAGTGCCAACCCTGCGGGGGGAGGGGGAGATACGCAGTATTTT. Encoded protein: CSANPAGGGGDTQYF.

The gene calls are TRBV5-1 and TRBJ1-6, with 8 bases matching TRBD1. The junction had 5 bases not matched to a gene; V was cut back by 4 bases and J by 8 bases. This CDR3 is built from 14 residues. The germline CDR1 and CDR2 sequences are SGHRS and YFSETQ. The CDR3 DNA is TGCGCCAGCAGCACCACAGGGGGAGATTCACCCCTCCACTTT. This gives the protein CASSTTGGDSPLHF.

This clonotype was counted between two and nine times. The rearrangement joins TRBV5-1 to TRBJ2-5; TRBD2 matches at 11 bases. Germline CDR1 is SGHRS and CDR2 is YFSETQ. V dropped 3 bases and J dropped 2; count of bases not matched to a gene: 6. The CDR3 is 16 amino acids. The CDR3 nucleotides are TGCGCCAGCAGCTCGGGGACTAGCGGCCTTCAAGAGACCCAGTACTTC. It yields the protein CASSSGTSGLQETQYF.

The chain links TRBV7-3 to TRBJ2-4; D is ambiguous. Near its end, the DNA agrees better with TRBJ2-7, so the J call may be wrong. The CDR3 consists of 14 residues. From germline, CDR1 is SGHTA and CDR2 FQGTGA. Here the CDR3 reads CASSLMPAAYEQYF. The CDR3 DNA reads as TGTGCCAGCAGCTTAATGCCCGCGGCCTACGAGCAGTACTTC.